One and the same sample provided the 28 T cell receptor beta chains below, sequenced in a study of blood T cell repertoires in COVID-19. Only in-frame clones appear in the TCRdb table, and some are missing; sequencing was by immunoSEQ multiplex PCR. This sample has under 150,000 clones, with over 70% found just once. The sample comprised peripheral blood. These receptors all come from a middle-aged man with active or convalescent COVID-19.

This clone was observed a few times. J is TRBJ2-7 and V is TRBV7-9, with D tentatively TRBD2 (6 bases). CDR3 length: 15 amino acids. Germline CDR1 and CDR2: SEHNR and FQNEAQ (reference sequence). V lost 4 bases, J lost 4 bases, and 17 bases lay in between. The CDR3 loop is CASSSKWEVTYEQYF. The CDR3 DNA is TGTGCCAGCAGCTCCAAGTGGGAGGTGACTTACGAGCAGTACTTC. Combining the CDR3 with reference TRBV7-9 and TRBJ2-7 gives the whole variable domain DTGVSQNPRHKITKRGQNVTFRCDPISEHNRLYWYRQTLGQGPEFLTYFQNEAQLEKSRLLSDRFSAERPKGSFSTLEIQRTEQGDSAMYLCASSSKWEVTYEQYFGPGTRLTVT.

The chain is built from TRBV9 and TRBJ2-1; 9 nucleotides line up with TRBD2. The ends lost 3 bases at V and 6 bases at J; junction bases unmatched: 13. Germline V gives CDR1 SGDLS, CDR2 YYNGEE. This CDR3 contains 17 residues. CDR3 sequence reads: CASSAELGSGRRNEQFF. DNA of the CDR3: TGTGCCAGCAGCGCCGAATTAGGGAGCGGGAGGCGCAATGAGCAGTTCTTC.

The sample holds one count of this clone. CDR3 loop: CASSSLNLREQYF. In DNA, the CDR3 is TGTGCCAGCAGCTCGCTAAACCTACGGGAGCAGTACTTC. The genes are TRBV5-5 and TRBJ2-7; D gene ambiguous. This CDR3 contains 13 residues. Germline V gives CDR1 SGHKS, CDR2 YYEKEE (reference sequence). Deletions cut 3 bases from V and 7 bases from J, with 14 bases between.

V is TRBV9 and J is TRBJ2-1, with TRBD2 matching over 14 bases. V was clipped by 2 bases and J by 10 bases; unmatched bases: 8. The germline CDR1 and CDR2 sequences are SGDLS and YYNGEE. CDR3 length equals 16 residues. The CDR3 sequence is CASSVEGLAGVREQFF. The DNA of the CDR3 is TGTGCCAGCAGCGTCGAGGGACTAGCGGGAGTACGAGAGCAGTTCTTC.

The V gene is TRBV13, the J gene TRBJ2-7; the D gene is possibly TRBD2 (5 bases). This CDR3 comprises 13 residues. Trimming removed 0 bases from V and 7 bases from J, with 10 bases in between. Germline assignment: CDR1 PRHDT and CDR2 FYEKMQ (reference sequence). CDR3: CASSLGSGWEQYF. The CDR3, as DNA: TGTGCCAGCAGCTTAGGAAGCGGTTGGGAGCAGTACTTC.

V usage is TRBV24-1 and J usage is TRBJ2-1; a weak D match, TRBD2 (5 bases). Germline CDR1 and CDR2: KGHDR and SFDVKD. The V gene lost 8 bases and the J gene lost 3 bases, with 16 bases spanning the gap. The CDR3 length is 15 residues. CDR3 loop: CATTEGLPSYNEQFF. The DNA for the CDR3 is TGTGCCACCACCGAAGGACTGCCGAGCTACAATGAGCAGTTCTTC.

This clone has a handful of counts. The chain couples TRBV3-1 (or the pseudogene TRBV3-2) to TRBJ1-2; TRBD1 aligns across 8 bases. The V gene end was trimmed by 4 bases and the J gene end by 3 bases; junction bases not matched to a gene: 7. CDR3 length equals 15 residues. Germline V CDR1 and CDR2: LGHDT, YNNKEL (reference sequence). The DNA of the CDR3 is TGTGCCAGCAGCCCCCGGGACAGGCTCCACTATGGCTACACCTTC. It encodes CASSPRDRLHYGYTF.

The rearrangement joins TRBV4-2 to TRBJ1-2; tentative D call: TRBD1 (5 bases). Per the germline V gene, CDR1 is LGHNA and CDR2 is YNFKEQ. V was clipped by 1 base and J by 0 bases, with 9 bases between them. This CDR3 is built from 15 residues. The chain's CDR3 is CASSQVRGSNYGYTF. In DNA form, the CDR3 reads TGTGCCAGCAGCCAAGTACGGGGGTCTAACTATGGCTACACCTTC.

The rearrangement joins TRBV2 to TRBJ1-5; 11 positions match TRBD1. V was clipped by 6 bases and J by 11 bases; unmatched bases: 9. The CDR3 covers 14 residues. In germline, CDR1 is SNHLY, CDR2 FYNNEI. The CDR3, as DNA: TGTGCCAGCAGAGCCGGGACAGGGGGAATGACCCAGCATTTT. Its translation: CASRAGTGGMTQHF.

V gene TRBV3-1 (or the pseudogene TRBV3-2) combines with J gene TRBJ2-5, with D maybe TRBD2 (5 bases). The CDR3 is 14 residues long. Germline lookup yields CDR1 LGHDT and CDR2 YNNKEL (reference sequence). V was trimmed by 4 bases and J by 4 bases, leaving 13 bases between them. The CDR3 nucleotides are TGTGCCAGCAGCCCCTTGGGGAGTGGAGAGACCCAGTACTTC. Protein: CASSPLGSGETQYF.

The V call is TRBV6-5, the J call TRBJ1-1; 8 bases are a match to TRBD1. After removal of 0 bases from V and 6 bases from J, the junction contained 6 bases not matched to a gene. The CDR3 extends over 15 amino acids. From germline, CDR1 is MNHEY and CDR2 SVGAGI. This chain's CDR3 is CASSYSTGAKPEAFF. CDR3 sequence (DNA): TGTGCCAGCAGTTACTCGACAGGGGCGAAGCCTGAAGCTTTCTTT.

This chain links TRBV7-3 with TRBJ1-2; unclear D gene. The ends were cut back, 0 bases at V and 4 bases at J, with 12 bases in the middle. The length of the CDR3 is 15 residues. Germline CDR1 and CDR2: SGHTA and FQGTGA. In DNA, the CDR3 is TGTGCCAGCAGCTTAACGGCGGAGGGAAGCTATGGCTACACCTTC. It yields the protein CASSLTAEGSYGYTF. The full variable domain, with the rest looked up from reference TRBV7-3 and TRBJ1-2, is GAGVSQTPSNKVTEKGKYVELRCDPISGHTALYWYRQSLGQGPEFLIYFQGTGAADDSGLPNDRFFAVRPEGSVSTLKIQRTERGDSAVYLCASSLTAEGSYGYTFGSGTRLTVV.

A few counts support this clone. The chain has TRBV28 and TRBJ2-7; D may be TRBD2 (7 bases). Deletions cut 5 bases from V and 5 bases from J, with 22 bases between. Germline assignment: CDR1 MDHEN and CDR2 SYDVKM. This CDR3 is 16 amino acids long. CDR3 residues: CASSPLGGGSLNEQYF. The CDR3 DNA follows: TGTGCCAGCAGTCCCCTCGGGGGCGGGAGCCTCAACGAGCAGTACTTC.

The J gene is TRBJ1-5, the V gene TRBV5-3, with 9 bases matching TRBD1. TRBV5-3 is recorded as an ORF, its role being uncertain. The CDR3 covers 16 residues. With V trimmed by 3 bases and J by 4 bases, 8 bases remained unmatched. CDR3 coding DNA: TGTGCCAGAAGCTCCCGACAGGGGGGTTGGAATCAGCCCCAGCATTTT. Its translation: CARSSRQGGWNQPQHF.

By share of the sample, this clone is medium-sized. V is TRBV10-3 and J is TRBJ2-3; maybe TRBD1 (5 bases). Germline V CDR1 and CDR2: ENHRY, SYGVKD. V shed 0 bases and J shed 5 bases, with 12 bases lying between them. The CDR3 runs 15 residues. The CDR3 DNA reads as TGTGCCATCAGTGAGTCAGGGGCCGATGAAGATACGCAGTATTTT. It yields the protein CAISESGADEDTQYF.

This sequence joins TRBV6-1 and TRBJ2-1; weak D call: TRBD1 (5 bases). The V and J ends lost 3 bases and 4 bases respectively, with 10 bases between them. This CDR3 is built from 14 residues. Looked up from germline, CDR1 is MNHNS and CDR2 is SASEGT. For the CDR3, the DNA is TGTGCCAGCAGTGACAGGGCGGATTACAATGAGCAGTTCTTC. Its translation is CASSDRADYNEQFF.

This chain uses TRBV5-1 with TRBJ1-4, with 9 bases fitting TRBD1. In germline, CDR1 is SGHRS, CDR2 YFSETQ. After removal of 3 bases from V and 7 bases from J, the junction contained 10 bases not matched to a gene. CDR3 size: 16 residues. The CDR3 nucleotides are TGCGCCAGCAGCTCGGGACAGGGCCTTACGTCTGAAAAACTGTTTTTT. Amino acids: CASSSGQGLTSEKLFF.

The CDR3 loop reads CASSLLTSGVYNEQFF. CDR3 DNA sequence: TGTGCCAGCAGCTTGTTGACTAGCGGGGTCTACAATGAGCAGTTCTTC. The chain recombines TRBV5-6 with TRBJ2-1, with TRBD2 matching over 11 bases. CDR3 length equals 16 residues. CDR1 is SGHDT, CDR2 YYEEEE, per germline. V was clipped by 1 base and J by 3 bases; unmatched bases: 3.

CDR3 residues: CASSTGPLALETQYF. The CDR3 bases are TGCGCCAGCAGCACCGGGCCCCTAGCGCTGGAGACCCAGTACTTC. The chain joins TRBV5-1 to TRBJ2-5; maybe TRBD2 (6 bases). The CDR3 has 15 amino acids. Germline V CDR1 and CDR2: SGHRS, YFSETQ. With 4 bases removed from V and 5 bases from J, the gap between germline ends came to 18 bases.

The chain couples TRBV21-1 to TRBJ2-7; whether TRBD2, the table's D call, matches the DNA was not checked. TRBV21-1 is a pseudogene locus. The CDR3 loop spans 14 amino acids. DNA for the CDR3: TGTGCCAGCAGCAAAATCCGGGAGCCCTACGAGCAGTACTTC. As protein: CASSKIREPYEQYF.

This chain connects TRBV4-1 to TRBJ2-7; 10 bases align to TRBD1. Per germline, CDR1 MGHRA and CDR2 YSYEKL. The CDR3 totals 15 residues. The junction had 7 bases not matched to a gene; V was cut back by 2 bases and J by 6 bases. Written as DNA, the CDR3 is TGCGCCAGCAGCCAACAGGACAGGGGGGTGGGCGAGCAGTACTTC. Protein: CASSQQDRGVGEQYF.

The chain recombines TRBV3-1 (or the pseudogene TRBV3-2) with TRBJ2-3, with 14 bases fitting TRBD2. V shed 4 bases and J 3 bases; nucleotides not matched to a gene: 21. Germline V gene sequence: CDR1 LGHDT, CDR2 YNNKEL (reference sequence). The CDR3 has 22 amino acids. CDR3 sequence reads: CASSPRQVPGLAGAGITDTQYF. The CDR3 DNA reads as TGTGCCAGCAGCCCTCGACAGGTACCGGGACTAGCGGGAGCAGGGATAACAGATACGCAGTATTTT.

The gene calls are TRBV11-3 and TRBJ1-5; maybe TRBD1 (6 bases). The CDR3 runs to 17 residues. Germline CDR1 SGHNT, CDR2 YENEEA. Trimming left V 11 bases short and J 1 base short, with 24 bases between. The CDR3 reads CARKRGMPVGSNQPQHF. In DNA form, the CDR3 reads TGTGCCCGGAAAAGGGGGATGCCCGTAGGGAGCAATCAGCCCCAGCATTTT.

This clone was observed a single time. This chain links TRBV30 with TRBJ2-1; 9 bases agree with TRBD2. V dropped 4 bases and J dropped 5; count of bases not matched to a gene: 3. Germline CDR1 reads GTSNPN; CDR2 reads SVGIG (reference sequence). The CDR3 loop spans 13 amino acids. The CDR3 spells CAWKGLAHNEQFF. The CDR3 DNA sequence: TGTGCCTGGAAGGGACTAGCCCACAATGAGCAGTTCTTC.

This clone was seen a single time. For the CDR3, the DNA is TGTGCCAGCATTCCGACGACAGGGGCGAACACCGGGGAGCTGTTTTTT. It is translated as CASIPTTGANTGELFF. The genes are TRBV28 and TRBJ2-2; the match to TRBD1 covers 8 bases. J gave up 0 bases and V 7 bases, and 7 bases lay outside the gene matches. The CDR3 length is 16 residues. Looked up from germline, CDR1 is MDHEN and CDR2 is SYDVKM.

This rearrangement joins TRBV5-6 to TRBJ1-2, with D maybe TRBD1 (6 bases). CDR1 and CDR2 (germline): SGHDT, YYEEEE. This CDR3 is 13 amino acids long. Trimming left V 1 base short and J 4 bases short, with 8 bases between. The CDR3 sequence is CASSLSGAYGYTF. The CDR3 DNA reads TGTGCCAGCAGCTTGTCAGGGGCCTATGGCTACACCTTC.

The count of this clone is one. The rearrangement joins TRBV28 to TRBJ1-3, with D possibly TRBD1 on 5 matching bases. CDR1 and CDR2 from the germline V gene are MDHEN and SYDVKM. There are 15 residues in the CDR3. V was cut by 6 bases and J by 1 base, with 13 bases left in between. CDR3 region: CASSPPGLSGNTIYF. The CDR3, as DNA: TGTGCCAGCAGCCCACCGGGACTTTCTGGAAACACCATATATTTT. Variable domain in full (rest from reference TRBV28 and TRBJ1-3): DVKVTQSSRYLVKRTGEKVFLECVQDMDHENMFWYRQDPGLGLRLIYFSYDVKMKEKGDIPEGYSVSREKKERFSLILESASTNQTSMYLCASSPPGLSGNTIYFGEGSWLTVV.

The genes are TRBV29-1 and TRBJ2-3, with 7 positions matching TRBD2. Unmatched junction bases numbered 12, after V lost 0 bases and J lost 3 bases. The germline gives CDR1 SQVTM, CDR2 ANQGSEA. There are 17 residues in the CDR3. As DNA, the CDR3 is TGCAGCGTTGAAGAACTCATAGCGGGTGGCGGTACAGATACGCAGTATTTT. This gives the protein CSVEELIAGGGTDTQYF.